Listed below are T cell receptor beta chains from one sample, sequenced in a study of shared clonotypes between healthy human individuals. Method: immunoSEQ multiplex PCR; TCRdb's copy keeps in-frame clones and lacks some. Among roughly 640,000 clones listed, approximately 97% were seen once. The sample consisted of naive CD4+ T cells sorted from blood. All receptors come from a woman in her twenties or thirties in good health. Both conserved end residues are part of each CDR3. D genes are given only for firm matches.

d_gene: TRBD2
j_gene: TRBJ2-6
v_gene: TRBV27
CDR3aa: CASSLSYGTSSGANVLTF

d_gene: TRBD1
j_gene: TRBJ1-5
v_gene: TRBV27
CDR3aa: CASSPHGQGNQPQHF

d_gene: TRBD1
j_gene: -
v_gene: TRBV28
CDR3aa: CASSFFFAGQGMYEQYF

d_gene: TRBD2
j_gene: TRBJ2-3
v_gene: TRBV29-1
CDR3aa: CSVDGGGLALRGAQYF

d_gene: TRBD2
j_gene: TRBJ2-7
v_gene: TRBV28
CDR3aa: CASSTGGTSGSVYEQYF

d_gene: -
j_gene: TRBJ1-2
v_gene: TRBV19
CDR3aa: CASSKLITNYGYTF

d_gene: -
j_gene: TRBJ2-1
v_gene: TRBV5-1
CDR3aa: CASSLIPVANEQFF

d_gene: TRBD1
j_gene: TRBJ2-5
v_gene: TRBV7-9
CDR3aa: CASSLGQGKYF

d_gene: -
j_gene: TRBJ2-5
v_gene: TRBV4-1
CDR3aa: CASPPLEDARETQYF

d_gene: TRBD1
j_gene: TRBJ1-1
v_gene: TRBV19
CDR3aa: CASSAGQGVEDTEAFF

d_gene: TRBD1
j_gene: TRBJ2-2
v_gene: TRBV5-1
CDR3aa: CASSKTGQGVTGELFF

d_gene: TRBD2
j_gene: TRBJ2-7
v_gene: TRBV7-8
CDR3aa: CASSLGGRAYEQYF

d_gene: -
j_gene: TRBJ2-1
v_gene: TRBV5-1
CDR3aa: CASSLLSDNEQFF

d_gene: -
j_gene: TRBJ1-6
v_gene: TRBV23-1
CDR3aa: CASSPRGVETPLHF

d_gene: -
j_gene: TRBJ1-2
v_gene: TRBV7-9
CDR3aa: CASRARTEVEGYTF

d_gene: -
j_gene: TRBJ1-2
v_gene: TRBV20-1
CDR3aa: CSAVSGYTF

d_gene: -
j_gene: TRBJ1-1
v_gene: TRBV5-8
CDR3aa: CASSLGPGLTEAFF

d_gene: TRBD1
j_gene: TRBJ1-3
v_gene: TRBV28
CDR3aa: CASISPGTGPGNTIYF

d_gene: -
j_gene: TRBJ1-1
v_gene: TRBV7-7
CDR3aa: CASSLRQGGEAFF

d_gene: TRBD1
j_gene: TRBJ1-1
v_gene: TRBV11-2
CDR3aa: CASSSPGQMNTEAFF

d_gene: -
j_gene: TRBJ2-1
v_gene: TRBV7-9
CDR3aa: CASSLEGSSYNEQFF

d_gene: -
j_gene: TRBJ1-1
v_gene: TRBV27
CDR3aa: CASSLGWYTEAFF

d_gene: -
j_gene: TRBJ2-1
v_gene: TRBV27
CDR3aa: CASSVSSIGFGEQFF

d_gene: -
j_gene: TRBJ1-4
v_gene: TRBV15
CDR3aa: CATSSTVATNEKLFF

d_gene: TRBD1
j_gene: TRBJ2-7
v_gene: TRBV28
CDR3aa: CASSPRTGSYEQYF

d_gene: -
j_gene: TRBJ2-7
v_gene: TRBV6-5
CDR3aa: CASGPTQGLYEQYF

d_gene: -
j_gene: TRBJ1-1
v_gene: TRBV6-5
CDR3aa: CASRNQGLAFF

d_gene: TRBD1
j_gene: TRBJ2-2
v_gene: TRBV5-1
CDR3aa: CASSLDRGLGGELFF

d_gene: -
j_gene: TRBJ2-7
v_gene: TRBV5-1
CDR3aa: CASSQPSHDRLYEQYF

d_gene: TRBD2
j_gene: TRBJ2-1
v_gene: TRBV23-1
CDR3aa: CASALADFRYNEQFF

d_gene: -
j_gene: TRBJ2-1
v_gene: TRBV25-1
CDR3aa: CASSEYTYNEQFF

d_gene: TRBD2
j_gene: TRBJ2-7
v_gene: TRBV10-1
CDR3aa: CASSLAGLPYEQYF

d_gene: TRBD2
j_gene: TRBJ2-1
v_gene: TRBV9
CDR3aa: CASSLFELAGYNEQFF

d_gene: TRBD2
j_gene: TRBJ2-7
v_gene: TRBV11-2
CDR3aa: CASSFGTSGSLDSYEQYF

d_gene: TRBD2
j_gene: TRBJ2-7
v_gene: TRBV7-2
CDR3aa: CASRLAGTSYEQYF

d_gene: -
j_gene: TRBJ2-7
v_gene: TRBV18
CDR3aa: CASSPQPNYEDEQYF

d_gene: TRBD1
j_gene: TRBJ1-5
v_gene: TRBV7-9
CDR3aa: CASSLGGGTDSNQPQHF

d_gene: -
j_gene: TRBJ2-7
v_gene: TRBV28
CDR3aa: CASSLGPTYEQYF

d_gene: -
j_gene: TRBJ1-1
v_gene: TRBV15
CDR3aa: CATGPGGRMNTEAFF

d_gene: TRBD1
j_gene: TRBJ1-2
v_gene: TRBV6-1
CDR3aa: CASSARQGNYGYTF

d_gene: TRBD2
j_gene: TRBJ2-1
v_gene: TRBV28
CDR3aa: CASSLGGSQGNEQFF

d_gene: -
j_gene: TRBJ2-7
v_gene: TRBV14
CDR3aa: CASSGVQGIPYEQYF

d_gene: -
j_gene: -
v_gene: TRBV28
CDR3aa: CASSLSGYEQYF

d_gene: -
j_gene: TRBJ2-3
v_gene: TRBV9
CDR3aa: CASSVGGHTTDTQYF

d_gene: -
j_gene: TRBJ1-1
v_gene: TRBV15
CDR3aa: CATSSNSWCTEAFF

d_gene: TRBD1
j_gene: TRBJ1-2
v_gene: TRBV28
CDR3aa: CASGTGPPYGYTF

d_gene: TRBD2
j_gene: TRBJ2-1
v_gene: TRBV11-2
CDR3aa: CASSLQGLAGVEQFF

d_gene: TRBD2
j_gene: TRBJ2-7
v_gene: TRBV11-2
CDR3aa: CASSHRTSGSYEQYF

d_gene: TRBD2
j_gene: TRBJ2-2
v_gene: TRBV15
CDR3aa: CATSRDRLAGNTGELFF

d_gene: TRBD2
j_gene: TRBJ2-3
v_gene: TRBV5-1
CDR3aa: CASSWRTSGSTDTQYF

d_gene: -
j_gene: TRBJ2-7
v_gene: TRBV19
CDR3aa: CASSKQGTPHEQYF

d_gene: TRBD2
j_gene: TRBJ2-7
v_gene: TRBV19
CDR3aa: CASSSMNPGLAGGLYEQYF

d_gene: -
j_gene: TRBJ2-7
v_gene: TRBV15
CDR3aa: CATSRDWAGQREQYF